These T cell receptor beta chains were read from a single sample in a study of beta chain features in type 1 diabetes. TCRdb's copy holds only in-frame clones and misses some; the assay was immunoSEQ multiplex PCR. The sample has 25,000 to 30,000 clones; 65% are singletons. Source material: Tregs from blood. Every receptor here comes from a woman in her thirties with type 1 diabetes. Both conserved end residues are part of each CDR3. Each record gives: D gene, clone size, J gene, V gene, CDR3 DNA, CDR3 protein. D genes are given only for firm matches. Only part of the rows carry a size: once, few, many, or a class if the clone is expanded.

TRBD1 | . | TRBJ1-2 | TRBV5-4 | TGTGCCAGCAGCCCGGGACAGGCTAACTATGGCTACACCTTC | CASSPGQANYGYTF
TRBD2 | . | TRBJ2-1 | TRBV18 | TGTGCCAGCTCACCACCGGGGACTAGCGTCTCCTACAATGAGCAGTTCTTC | CASSPPGTSVSYNEQFF
. | . | TRBJ2-2 | TRBV2 | TGTGCCAGTGGGGGCAGGGGCCCCGGGGAGCTGTTTTTT | CASGGRGPGELFF
. | . | TRBJ1-3 | TRBV10-3 | TGTGCCATCAGTGGTGCGGGAAACACCATATATTTT | CAISGAGNTIYF
TRBD2 | few | TRBJ2-3 | TRBV10-3 | TGTGCCATCAGTGAGAGGACTAGTAGAGATACGCAGTATTTT | CAISERTSRDTQYF
. | . | TRBJ2-1 | TRBV10-1 | TGCGCCAGCAGTGGTGGAGCGGAGACTGAGCAGTTCTTC | CASSGGAETEQFF
. | . | TRBJ2-1 | TRBV9 | TGTGCCAGCAGCGTATCAGGGGCCGGCTACAATGAGCAGTTCTTC | CASSVSGAGYNEQFF
. | . | TRBJ2-1 | TRBV21-1 | TGTGCCAGCAGCCGTACTGATAAGAGGACTGTGTCCTACAATGAGCAGTTCTTC | CASSRTDKRTVSYNEQFF
TRBD1 | . | TRBJ2-7 | TRBV7-2 | TGTGCCAGCAGCCCGACAGGGAGCTACGAGCAGTACTTC | CASSPTGSYEQYF
TRBD2 | . | TRBJ2-2 | TRBV2 | TGTGCCAGCAGTGATACGCGACTAGCGGGATCCGGGGAGCTGTTTTTT | CASSDTRLAGSGELFF
TRBD2 | . | TRBJ2-1 | TRBV18 | TGTGCCAGCTCACCACCGGGACTAGCGGGAGGAGGGAATGAGCAGTTCTTC | CASSPPGLAGGGNEQFF
. | few | TRBJ1-2 | TRBV18 | TGTGCCAGCTCACCCCCAATCTTGGGGAGGGCTAACTATGGCTACACCTTC | CASSPPILGRANYGYTF
TRBD1 | . | TRBJ2-5 | TRBV30 | TGTGCCTGGAGCCCCCGGGACAGGGGCGGGGGGCAGTACTTC | CAWSPRDRGGGQYF
. | . | TRBJ2-5 | TRBV7-8 | TGTGCCAGCAGCTGGGGACTGTCTGGTGAAGAGACCCAGTACTTC | CASSWGLSGEETQYF
. | . | TRBJ2-7 | TRBV21-1 | TGTGCCAGCAGTGACGGAGGGGAAGAGCCCTACGAGCAGTACTTC | CASSDGGEEPYEQYF
TRBD1 | few | TRBJ2-7 | TRBV18 | TGTGCCAGCTCACGGGACAGCACATCCTACGAGCAGTACTTC | CASSRDSTSYEQYF
. | . | TRBJ2-5 | TRBV29-1 | TGCAGCGTTGGTGCCCCGGACAGGGGCGGGGGGGAGACCCAGTACTTC | CSVGAPDRGGGETQYF
TRBD2 | . | TRBJ2-1 | TRBV7-2 | TGTGCCAGCAGCATTAGCGGGATGCAATACAATGAGCAGTTCTTC | CASSISGMQYNEQFF
TRBD2 | few | TRBJ2-1 | TRBV7-9 | TGTGCCAGCAGCATGAGACTAGCCTCCTACAATGAGCAGTTCTTC | CASSMRLASYNEQFF
TRBD1 | . | TRBJ2-2 | TRBV7-9 | TGTGCCAGGGGGACAGCGACCGGGGAGCTGTTTTTT | CARGTATGELFF
. | . | TRBJ1-2 | TRBV5-5 | TGTGCCAGCAGCTTGGCCCCAGGAACCTATGGCTACACCTTC | CASSLAPGTYGYTF
TRBD2 | . | TRBJ2-2 | TRBV18 | TGTGCCAGCTCATCAACGACTAGCGGGTACACCGGGGAGCTGTTTTTT | CASSSTTSGYTGELFF
TRBD1 | . | TRBJ1-2 | TRBV29-1 | TGCAGCGTTGATGACGGGACAGGGGGTAGCGCTGGCTACACCTTC | CSVDDGTGGSAGYTF
. | . | TRBJ2-7 | TRBV11-2 | TGTGCCAGCAGCTTAGTGGCTAGGAGAACGTACGAGCAGTACTTC | CASSLVARRTYEQYF
TRBD1 | . | TRBJ2-2 | TRBV30 | TGTGCCTGGAGTGCAGGGACAGGGTGGGGCGGGGAGCTGTTTTTT | CAWSAGTGWGGELFF
. | . | TRBJ2-2 | TRBV18 | TGTGCCAGCTCAGACCGCGGGCCGAACACCGGGGAGCTGTTTTTT | CASSDRGPNTGELFF
. | . | TRBJ2-2 | TRBV6-1 | TGTGCCAGCAGTGTATTGCCGGGTGCCGGGGAGCTGTTTTTT | CASSVLPGAGELFF
TRBD1 | . | TRBJ2-1 | TRBV5-1 | TGCGCCAGCAGTACCGGACAGGGGGGCATCAATGAGCAGTTCTTC | CASSTGQGGINEQFF
TRBD2 | few | TRBJ2-7 | TRBV29-1 | TGCAGCGGCCTACTAGCGGGACTGCGGGAGCAGTACTTC | CSGLLAGLREQYF
TRBD1 | once | TRBJ1-1 | TRBV18 | TGTGCCAGCTCACCTACCCGAACAGGGGGCACTGAAGCTTTCTTT | CASSPTRTGGTEAFF